Listed here are 11 T cell receptor beta chains from one sample, sequenced in a study of blood T cell repertoires in COVID-19. Produced via immunoSEQ multiplex PCR; TCRdb's table is partial and in-frame only. This table holds about 200,000 clones, around 90% found once. The specimen sequenced was PBMCs or T cells enriched from blood (not recorded which). The receptors here all came from a woman under 40 who had recovered from COVID-19.

This clone has only a few counts. The chain is built from TRBV5-1 and TRBJ1-1; TRBD1 aligns across 9 bases. The germline V gene encodes CDR1 SGHRS and CDR2 YFSETQ. V shed 5 bases, J shed 2 bases, and the junction held 7 bases outside the gene matches. The CDR3 length is 15 residues. This CDR3 reads CASRGRTGGNTEAFF. The CDR3 DNA reads TGCGCCAGCAGAGGGAGAACAGGGGGCAACACTGAAGCTTTCTTT. The full variable domain, in which reference TRBV5-1 and TRBJ1-1 provide the parts outside the CDR3, is KAGVTQTPRYLIKTRGQQVTLSCSPISGHRSVSWYQQTPGQGLQFLFEYFSETQRNKGNFPGRFSGRQFSNSRSEMNVSTLELGDSALYLCASRGRTGGNTEAFFGQGTRLTVV.

A note on this clone: Its ends do not fully match the called genes, so a read error is possible. V gene TRBV2 combines with J gene TRBJ1-6, with a weak D call TRBD1 (6 bases). CDR3 size: 14 residues. Germline-derived CDR1 and CDR2 are SNHLY and FYNNEI. Here the CDR3 reads CASREGGPRSPLHF. The CDR3 DNA is TGTGCCAGCAGAGAAGGGGGGCCGCGGTCACCCCTCCACTTT.

V and J are TRBV9 and TRBJ2-1; D possibly corresponds to TRBD2 (5 bases). With 0 bases removed from V and 2 bases from J, the gap between germline ends came to 6 bases. CDR1 is SGDLS, CDR2 YYNGEE, per germline. The CDR3 contains 14 residues. The CDR3 loop is CASSVETTYNEQFF. CDR3 DNA sequence: TGTGCCAGCAGCGTAGAGACTACCTACAATGAGCAGTTCTTC.

V and J are TRBV18 and TRBJ2-6; D unresolved. Germline values: CDR1 KGHSH, CDR2 LQKENI. This CDR3 region has 16 residues. Between the trimmed V and J ends, which lost 3 bases and 1 base, there was a span of 10 bases. The CDR3 protein is CASSPQTDSGANVLTF. The CDR3 DNA follows: TGTGCCAGCTCACCTCAAACAGATTCTGGGGCCAACGTCCTGACTTTC.

This clone was found once. The chain has TRBV13 and TRBJ2-4; perhaps TRBD1 as D (5 bases). CDR1 PRHDT and CDR2 FYEKMQ come from the germline V gene (reference sequence). The V gene lost 4 bases and the J gene lost 7 bases, with 11 bases spanning the gap. The CDR3 extends over 13 amino acids. DNA of the CDR3: TGTGCCAGCAGCTCGCCCACAGGCAACATTCAGTACTTC. Its protein product is CASSSPTGNIQYF.

A note on this clone: The same CDR3 can be traced to other DNA sequences in this sample. The chain uses TRBV4-3 and TRBJ2-5; 7 positions agree with TRBD1. Germline loops: CDR1 LGHNA, CDR2 YSLEER. J gave up 5 bases and V 1 base, and 1 base lay outside the gene matches. This CDR3 contains 13 residues. The CDR3 loop is CASSQVRGETQYF. The CDR3 DNA sequence: TGCGCCAGCAGCCAAGTCAGGGGGGAGACCCAGTACTTC.

The chain recombines TRBV3-1 (or the pseudogene TRBV3-2) with TRBJ1-2; 8 nucleotides align to TRBD1. V was pared by 3 bases and J by 4 bases, with 1 base of the junction left unmatched. Germline V gene lookup returns CDR1 LGHDT and CDR2 YNNKEL (reference sequence). The CDR3 has 13 amino acids. CDR3 amino acids: CASSQGTGYGYTF. Written as DNA, the CDR3 is TGTGCCAGCAGCCAGGGGACAGGCTATGGCTACACCTTC.

The V call is TRBV7-2, the J call TRBJ2-5; D is unclear. CDR1 and CDR2 from the germline V gene are SGHTA and FQGNSA. V lost 4 bases to trimming and J lost 2 bases, with 8 bases between them. The CDR3 loop spans 13 amino acids. The CDR3 here is CASSSTPQETQYF. As DNA, the CDR3 is TGTGCCAGCAGCTCGACTCCACAAGAGACCCAGTACTTC.

This chain joins TRBV7-8 and TRBJ1-5; 10 nucleotides line up with TRBD1. The CDR3 consists of 17 residues. With V trimmed by 5 bases and J by 2 bases, 9 bases remained unmatched. Germline V gives CDR1 SGHVS, CDR2 FQNEAQ. The CDR3 region has the DNA TGTGCCAGCAGCAACTTGGCGGGGACAGGGGGCAATCAGCCCCAGCATTTT. Protein product: CASSNLAGTGGNQPQHF.

The genes are TRBV7-9 and TRBJ1-4; possible D gene TRBD1, 5 bases. Germline CDR1 SEHNR, CDR2 FQNEAQ (reference sequence). V was shortened by 4 bases and J by 4 bases, with 13 bases between the two germline ends. CDR3 size: 15 residues. As DNA, the CDR3 is TGTGCCAGCAGCTGGATAGACAGAGATAATGAAAAACTGTTTTTT. Translated: CASSWIDRDNEKLFF.

This clone was seen a single time. The rearrangement links TRBV7-3 to TRBJ1-1; maybe TRBD1 (5 bases). Germline lookup yields CDR1 SGHTA and CDR2 FQGTGA. Trimming stripped 5 bases from V and 1 base from J, with 14 bases between. The CDR3 length is 15 residues. CDR3 residues: CASSTGGFPNTEAFF. DNA of the CDR3: TGTGCCAGCAGCACAGGAGGGTTCCCGAACACTGAAGCTTTCTTT.